Following are 2 T cell receptor delta chains from one sample sequenced in a study of gamma-delta T cells after stem cell transplantation. TCRdb redid the clone calls on the RT-PCR reads with CATT. The sample data list a couple of delta-chain clones. The sample taken for sequencing was gamma-delta T cells. The receptors come from a human donor. It is not recorded whose cells these are; they may come from a transplant donor. This table probably holds off-target reads from a library built for another chain.

The rearrangement uses TRDV2 and TRDJ1, with 13 bases identical to TRDD3. CDR1 is GEAIGNYY and CDR2 is EKD in the germline V gene. The CDR3 sequence is 17 residues long. Trimming removed 0 bases from V and 9 bases from J; junction bases left unmatched: 12. The CDR3 DNA is TGTGCCTGTGACACCTTACTGGGGGATACGCTTCACAGAGAACTCATCTTT. Protein product: CACDTLLGDTLHRELIF.

This chain connects TRDV2 to TRDJ1, with D possibly matching TRDD3 (5 bases). CDR1 and CDR2 from the germline V gene are GEAIGNYY and EKD. V was shortened by 6 bases and J by 4 bases, with 20 bases between the two germline ends. The CDR3 spans 15 residues. The CDR3 region has the DNA TGTGCCTGTCTAAATTTACTGGAGAACCGCGATAAACTCATCTTT. Its translation: CACLNLLENRDKLIF.